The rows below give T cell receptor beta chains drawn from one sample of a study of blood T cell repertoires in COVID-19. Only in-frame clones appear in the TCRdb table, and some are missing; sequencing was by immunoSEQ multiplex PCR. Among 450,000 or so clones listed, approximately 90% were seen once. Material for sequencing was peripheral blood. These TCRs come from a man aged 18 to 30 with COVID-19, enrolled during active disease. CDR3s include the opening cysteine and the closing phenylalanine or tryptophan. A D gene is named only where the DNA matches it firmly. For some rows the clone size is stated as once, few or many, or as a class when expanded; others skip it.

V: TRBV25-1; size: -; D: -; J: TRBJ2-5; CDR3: CASSHIPQETQYF; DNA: TGTGCCAGCAGTCACATCCCTCAAGAGACCCAGTACTTC
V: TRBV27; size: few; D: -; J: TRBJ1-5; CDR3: CASSTYVGRQPQHF; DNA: TGTGCCAGCAGTACGTATGTGGGGCGCCAGCCCCAGCATTTT
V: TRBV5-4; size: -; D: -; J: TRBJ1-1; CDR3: CASSLARNTEAFF; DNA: TGTGCCAGCAGCTTAGCGCGGAACACTGAAGCTTTCTTT
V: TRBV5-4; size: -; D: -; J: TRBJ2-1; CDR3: CASSLEPATSSYNEQFF; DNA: TGTGCCAGCAGCTTGGAACCCGCGACTAGCTCCTACAATGAGCAGTTCTTC
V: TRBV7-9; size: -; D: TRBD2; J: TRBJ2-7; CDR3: CASRGGPGSEQYF; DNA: TGTGCCAGCAGGGGAGGGCCGGGGAGCGAGCAGTACTTC
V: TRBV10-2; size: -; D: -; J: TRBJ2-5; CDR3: CASTPVQRQETQYF; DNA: TGCGCCAGCACTCCTGTACAGAGACAAGAGACCCAGTACTTC
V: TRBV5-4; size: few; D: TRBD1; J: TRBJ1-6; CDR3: CASSFDRGRSPLHF; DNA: TGTGCCAGCAGCTTCGACAGGGGCCGGTCACCCCTCCACTTT
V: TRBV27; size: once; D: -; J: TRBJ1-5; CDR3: CASSLRGINQPQHF; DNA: TGTGCCAGCAGTTTGAGGGGGATCAATCAGCCCCAGCATTTT
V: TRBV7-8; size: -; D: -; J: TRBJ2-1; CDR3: CASSLLPWSSYNEQFF; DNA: TGTGCCAGCAGCTTACTTCCGTGGAGCTCCTACAATGAGCAGTTCTTC
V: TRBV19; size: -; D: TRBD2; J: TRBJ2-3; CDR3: CASSFSSGRTDTQYF; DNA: TGTGCCAGTAGTTTTTCTAGCGGACGCACAGATACGCAGTATTTT
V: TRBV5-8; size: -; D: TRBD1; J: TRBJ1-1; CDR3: CASSLGQGRTEAFF; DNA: TGTGCCAGCAGCCTGGGACAGGGAAGAACTGAAGCTTTCTTT
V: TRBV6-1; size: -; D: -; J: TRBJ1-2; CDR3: CASSDKEGGHYGYTF; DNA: TGTGCCAGCAGTGATAAGGAAGGAGGCCACTATGGCTACACCTTC
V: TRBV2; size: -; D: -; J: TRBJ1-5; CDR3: CASHRDSNQPQHF; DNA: TGTGCCAGCCACAGGGATAGCAATCAGCCCCAGCATTTT
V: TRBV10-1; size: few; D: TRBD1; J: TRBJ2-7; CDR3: CASGRDRGPPYEQYF; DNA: TGCGCCAGCGGAAGGGACAGGGGGCCACCTTACGAGCAGTACTTC
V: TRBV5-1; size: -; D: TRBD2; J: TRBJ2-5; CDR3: CASSFSGVWETQYF; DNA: TGCGCCAGCAGCTTTAGCGGGGTCTGGGAGACCCAGTACTTC
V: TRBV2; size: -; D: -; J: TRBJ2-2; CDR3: CASSEMGSPHLTGELFF; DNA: TGTGCCAGCAGTGAAATGGGTAGCCCACACCTCACCGGGGAGCTGTTTTTT
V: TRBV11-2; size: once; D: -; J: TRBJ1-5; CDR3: CASSSGATGNQPQHF; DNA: TGTGCCAGCAGCTCCGGCGCCACAGGCAATCAGCCCCAGCATTTT
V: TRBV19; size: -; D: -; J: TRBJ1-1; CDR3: CASSTGLGNTEAFF; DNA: TGTGCCAGTAGTACGGGTCTGGGGAACACTGAAGCTTTCTTT
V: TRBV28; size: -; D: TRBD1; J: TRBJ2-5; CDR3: CASSFDREETQYF; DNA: TGTGCCAGCAGTTTTGACAGGGAAGAGACCCAGTACTTC
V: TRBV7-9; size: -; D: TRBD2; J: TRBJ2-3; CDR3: CASSPSPRTSGGSDTQYF; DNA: TGTGCCAGCAGCCCGAGTCCCCGCACTAGCGGGGGATCAGATACGCAGTATTTT
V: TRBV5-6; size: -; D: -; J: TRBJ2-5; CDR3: CASSLRPGLHQETQYF; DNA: TGTGCCAGCAGCTTGAGGCCGGGACTGCACCAAGAGACCCAGTACTTC
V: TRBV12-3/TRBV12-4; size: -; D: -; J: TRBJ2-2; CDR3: CASSRNTGELFF; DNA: TGTGCCAGCAGTCGGAACACCGGGGAGCTGTTTTTT
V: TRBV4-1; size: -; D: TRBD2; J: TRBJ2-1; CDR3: CASSQSGGYNEQFF; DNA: TGCGCCAGCAGCCAAAGCGGGGGCTACAATGAGCAGTTCTTC
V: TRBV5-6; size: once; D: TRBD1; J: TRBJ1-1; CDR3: CASTQTTGINTEAFF; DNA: TGTGCCAGCACCCAAACGACAGGGATAAACACTGAAGCTTTCTTT
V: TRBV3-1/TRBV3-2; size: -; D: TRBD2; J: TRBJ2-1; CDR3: CASSQGGLGGGFYNEQFF; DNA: TGTGCCAGCAGCCAAGGAGGGTTAGGCGGGGGGTTTTACAATGAGCAGTTCTTC
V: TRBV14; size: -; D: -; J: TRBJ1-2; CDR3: CASRANGQQYGYTF; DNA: TGTGCCAGCAGGGCCAACGGACAGCAATATGGCTACACCTTC
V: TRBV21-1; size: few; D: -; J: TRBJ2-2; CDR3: CASTPGLALGELFF; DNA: TGTGCCAGCACCCCGGGACTAGCTCTTGGGGAGCTGTTTTTT
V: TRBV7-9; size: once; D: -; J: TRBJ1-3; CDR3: CASSLSRAWGSGNTIYF; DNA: TGTGCCAGCAGCTTATCCAGGGCTTGGGGCTCTGGAAACACCATATATTTT
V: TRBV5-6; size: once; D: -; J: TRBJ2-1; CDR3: CASSFRGGTYNEQFF; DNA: TGTGCCAGCAGCTTTCGAGGCGGGACTTACAATGAGCAGTTCTTC
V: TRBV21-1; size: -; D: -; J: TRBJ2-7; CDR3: CASSKEKDRGLYEQYF; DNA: TGTGCCAGCAGCAAAGAAAAAGACAGGGGGCTCTACGAGCAGTACTTC
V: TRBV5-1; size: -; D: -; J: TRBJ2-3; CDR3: CASSTGLSTDTQYF; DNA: TGCGCCAGCAGCACGGGACTCAGCACAGATACGCAGTATTTT